Described below is a single T cell receptor (beta chain) sequence and its context. The antigen is not known. This CDR3 contains 14 residues. CDR1 and CDR2 from the germline V gene are KGHSH and LQKENI. Trimming shortened V by 2 bases and J by 7 bases, and 12 bases separated the two germline ends. With autoimmune disease history or systemic immunosuppression, patients were excluded. The data originate from a study of OX40 agonist ivuxolimab in advanced cancers. About the study: Three patients showed partial responses: one hepatocellular carcinoma and two cutaneous melanoma cases.

Notes on the study in general: Dose levels from 0.1 to 3.0 mg/kg saw CD4+ and CD8+ blood T cells expand clonally by week 6.

The table came from immunoSEQ multiplex PCR; TCRdb's copy has only in-frame clones and leaves some out. The data hold fewer than 90,000 clones, with just over 85% observed a single time. Sequences were derived from CD4+ or CD8+ T cells sorted from blood, sampled in a trial of the OX40 agonist ivuxolimab. This sequence originates from an adult with an advanced solid tumor such as melanoma, head and neck, liver or kidney cancer. The chain is built from TRBV18 and TRBJ1-5; D is perhaps TRBD1 (5 bases). The chain's CDR3 is CASSPFEGRQPQHF. The CDR3 DNA sequence: TGTGCCAGCTCACCATTCGAGGGACGGCAGCCCCAGCATTTT.